The rows below give T cell receptor beta chains drawn from one sample of a study of Graves' ophthalmopathy and Graves' hyperthyroidism. TCRdb re-derived calls from the multiplex PCR reads in MiXCR, one entry per CDR3 protein. This table holds 400,000 or so distinct CDR3 sequences, over 15% found once. The sequenced material came from peripheral blood. Receptors were obtained from a woman aged 18-35 years with stable Graves' hyperthyroidism. Both conserved end residues are part of each CDR3. Fields, in order: clone size, J gene, V gene, D gene, CDR3 protein, CDR3 DNA. A D gene is named only where the DNA matches it firmly. Size is stated for part of the rows, as once, few or many counts, or as a class when the clone is expanded.

clone_size: many
j_call: TRBJ1-5
v_call: TRBV25-1
d_call: TRBD1
cdr3_aa: CAITNTGTEINQPQHF
cdr3_nt: TGTGCCATAACCAATACCGGGACAGAGATCAATCAGCCCCAGCATTTT

clone_size: many
j_call: TRBJ2-5
v_call: TRBV6-2/TRBV6-3
d_call: TRBD1
cdr3_aa: CASSYRRDRDQETQYF
cdr3_nt: TGTGCCAGCAGTTATCGGCGGGACAGGGACCAAGAGACCCAGTACTTC

clone_size: many
j_call: TRBJ2-7
v_call: TRBV15
d_call: TRBD1
cdr3_aa: CATSRDRDRAYEQYF
cdr3_nt: TGTGCCACCAGCAGAGATAGGGACAGGGCCTACGAGCAGTACTTC

clone_size: NA
j_call: TRBJ2-7
v_call: TRBV12-5
d_call: NA
cdr3_aa: CASGPGVGEQYF
cdr3_nt: TGTGCTAGTGGGCCCGGAGTTGGCGAGCAGTACTTC

clone_size: many
j_call: TRBJ1-5
v_call: TRBV12-5
d_call: NA
cdr3_aa: CASGLADTYSNQPQHF
cdr3_nt: TGTGCTAGTGGTTTGGCTGACACTTATAGCAATCAGCCCCAGCATTTT

clone_size: NA
j_call: TRBJ2-2
v_call: TRBV6-2/TRBV6-3
d_call: TRBD1
cdr3_aa: CASRGGIFDRGRTGELFF
cdr3_nt: TGTGCCAGCAGAGGAGGAATTTTCGACAGGGGCAGAACCGGGGAGCTGTTTTTT

clone_size: many
j_call: TRBJ1-2
v_call: TRBV20-1
d_call: NA
cdr3_aa: CSARKTYGYTF
cdr3_nt: TGCAGTGCTAGAAAGACCTATGGCTACACCTTC

clone_size: many
j_call: TRBJ1-2
v_call: TRBV20-1
d_call: NA
cdr3_aa: CSARSGQGDGYTF
cdr3_nt: TGCAGTGCCCGAAGTGGGCAGGGTGATGGCTACACCTTC

clone_size: many
j_call: TRBJ2-5
v_call: TRBV18
d_call: NA
cdr3_aa: CASSPRAAQETQYF
cdr3_nt: TGTGCCAGCTCACCGAGGGCGGCTCAAGAGACCCAGTACTTC

clone_size: many
j_call: TRBJ1-5
v_call: TRBV12-3/TRBV12-4
d_call: TRBD1
cdr3_aa: CASTTGGGQPQHF
cdr3_nt: TGTGCCAGCACCACAGGGGGCGGGCAGCCCCAGCATTTT

clone_size: many
j_call: TRBJ1-2
v_call: TRBV4-1
d_call: NA
cdr3_aa: CASSQETAFNYGYTF
cdr3_nt: TGCGCCAGCAGCCAAGAGACAGCCTTTAACTATGGCTACACCTTC

clone_size: many
j_call: TRBJ1-2
v_call: TRBV6-5
d_call: NA
cdr3_aa: CASSRGHFYGYTF
cdr3_nt: TGTGCCAGCAGTCGAGGACACTTCTATGGCTACACCTTC

clone_size: many
j_call: TRBJ2-2
v_call: TRBV14
d_call: NA
cdr3_aa: CASSQVFPGPVGELFF
cdr3_nt: TGTGCCAGCAGCCAAGTTTTCCCGGGACCTGTCGGGGAGCTGTTTTTT

clone_size: many
j_call: TRBJ2-7
v_call: TRBV7-9
d_call: NA
cdr3_aa: CASSPGDSRYEQYF
cdr3_nt: TGTGCCAGCAGCCCGGGGGACAGCCGCTACGAGCAGTACTTC

clone_size: many
j_call: TRBJ1-1
v_call: TRBV20-1
d_call: NA
cdr3_aa: CSAHGPQKNTEAFF
cdr3_nt: TGCAGTGCCCACGGACCGCAAAAGAACACTGAAGCTTTCTTT

clone_size: many
j_call: TRBJ1-1
v_call: TRBV7-2
d_call: NA
cdr3_aa: CASSSRTEAFF
cdr3_nt: TGTGCCAGCAGCTCGCGGACTGAAGCTTTCTTT

clone_size: many
j_call: TRBJ1-1
v_call: TRBV12-3/TRBV12-4
d_call: NA
cdr3_aa: CASSLRENTEAFF
cdr3_nt: TGTGCCAGCAGCTTAAGGGAGAACACTGAAGCTTTCTTT

clone_size: few
j_call: TRBJ1-6
v_call: TRBV29-1
d_call: NA
cdr3_aa: CSVPPALRF
cdr3_nt: TGCAGCGTCCCCCCGGCCCTCCGCTTT

clone_size: NA
j_call: TRBJ2-2
v_call: TRBV10-3
d_call: TRBD1
cdr3_aa: CAITGTDRTGELFF
cdr3_nt: TGTGCCATCACCGGGACAGACAGGACCGGGGAGCTGTTTTTT

clone_size: NA
j_call: TRBJ2-7
v_call: TRBV3-1
d_call: NA
cdr3_aa: CASSPFIQLTHEQYF
cdr3_nt: TGTGCCAGCAGCCCCTTTATTCAGCTGACGCACGAGCAGTACTTC

clone_size: many
j_call: TRBJ2-2
v_call: TRBV27
d_call: TRBD1
cdr3_aa: CASTPGTGYYGELFF
cdr3_nt: TGTGCCAGCACCCCCGGGACAGGGTATTACGGGGAGCTGTTTTTT

clone_size: NA
j_call: TRBJ1-2
v_call: TRBV10-3
d_call: TRBD1
cdr3_aa: CAISEEDRGLGGYTF
cdr3_nt: TGTGCCATCAGTGAGGAGGACAGGGGGCTGGGTGGCTACACCTTC

clone_size: many
j_call: TRBJ1-1
v_call: TRBV11-2
d_call: NA
cdr3_aa: CASSFKGGRGNTEAFF
cdr3_nt: TGTGCCAGCAGCTTTAAGGGGGGGAGGGGAAACACTGAAGCTTTCTTT

clone_size: NA
j_call: TRBJ2-5
v_call: TRBV7-2
d_call: NA
cdr3_aa: CASSFGGRQQETQYF
cdr3_nt: TGTGCCAGCAGCTTTGGGGGCCGACAGCAAGAGACCCAGTACTTC

clone_size: NA
j_call: TRBJ2-7
v_call: TRBV7-9
d_call: NA
cdr3_aa: CASSPSRATLGEQYF
cdr3_nt: TGTGCCAGCAGCCCCTCCCGGGCGACATTAGGCGAGCAGTACTTC

clone_size: NA
j_call: TRBJ1-2
v_call: TRBV29-1
d_call: NA
cdr3_aa: CSVGDGRYGYTF
cdr3_nt: TGCAGCGTGGGGGATGGCCGCTATGGCTACACCTTC

clone_size: many
j_call: TRBJ2-7
v_call: TRBV19
d_call: NA
cdr3_aa: CASSLPGISYEQYF
cdr3_nt: TGTGCCAGTAGTCTACCAGGGATCTCCTACGAGCAGTACTTC

clone_size: many
j_call: TRBJ2-2
v_call: TRBV6-4
d_call: TRBD2
cdr3_aa: CASRLAENTGELFF
cdr3_nt: TGTGCCAGCAGACTAGCGGAGAACACCGGGGAGCTGTTTTTT

clone_size: few
j_call: TRBJ2-4
v_call: TRBV15
d_call: NA
cdr3_aa: CATSRATGTLAKNIQYF
cdr3_nt: TGTGCCACCAGCAGAGCAACGGGCACATTGGCCAAAAACATTCAGTACTTC

clone_size: many
j_call: TRBJ2-7
v_call: TRBV12-3/TRBV12-4
d_call: NA
cdr3_aa: CASSHDRTYYEQYF
cdr3_nt: TGTGCCAGCAGTCACGACAGAACCTACTACGAGCAGTACTTC

clone_size: many
j_call: TRBJ1-1
v_call: TRBV11-1
d_call: TRBD1
cdr3_aa: CASSLASWTGTTEAFF
cdr3_nt: TGTGCCAGCAGCTTAGCAAGTTGGACAGGGACTACTGAAGCTTTCTTT

clone_size: NA
j_call: TRBJ1-1
v_call: TRBV19
d_call: NA
cdr3_aa: CASSIGAQGEAFF
cdr3_nt: TGTGCCAGTAGTATAGGCGCCCAGGGTGAAGCTTTCTTT

clone_size: many
j_call: TRBJ1-1
v_call: TRBV11-2
d_call: NA
cdr3_aa: CASSGRRGTEAFF
cdr3_nt: TGTGCCAGCAGCGGACGGAGGGGGACTGAAGCTTTCTTT